This TCR beta chain was captured by sequencing in a study of blood T cells in healthy people across ages. The CDR3 length is 13 residues. The germline V gene encodes CDR1 DFQATT and CDR2 SNEGSKA (reference sequence). Deletions cut 4 bases from V and 0 bases from J, with 10 bases between. Through a sample-barcoded 5' primer and a J-beta primer mix, a second PCR was run for roughly 7 to 11 cycles. From the 5' RACE reads, TCRdb called clonotypes with MiXCR, one entry per CDR3 protein. The sample records fewer than 800,000 distinct CDR3 sequences, roughly 20% being singletons. This clonotype was observed once. Its antigen remains unidentified. Points from the study as a whole: Compared with aged donors, long-lived donors showed fewer expanded clones, suggesting selection.

J is TRBJ2-7 and V is TRBV20-1; TRBD2 might be the D (5 bases). Sequenced sample: blood. The TCR sequence derives from a man between 65 and 80 years old in good health. The CDR3 spells CSAISRASYEQYF. DNA of the CDR3: TGCAGTGCTATTTCGAGGGCCTCCTACGAGCAGTACTTC.